This TCR beta chain originates from a study of cytomegalovirus exposure and HLA in healthy donors. Study-level background: Falling in the Caucasian-associated ancestry cluster were about 83% of approximately 400 genotyped donors. Study results and limitations: Despite most TCR sequences being rare, some public TCRs occurred in many donors. Later analysis suggested most CMV-associated TCR beta chains were HLA-restricted.

Each donor was healthy, and each was a bone marrow donor. The CDR3 has 14 residues. The V end was cut by 0 bases, the J end by 3 bases, with 6 bases between. Germline assignment: CDR1 SGDLS and CDR2 YYNGEE. The PCR ran on 60 Vbeta and 13 Jbeta primers. The protocol was immunoSEQ multiplex PCR, while the TCRdb copy is restricted to in-frame clones and leaves out a portion. The data contain more than 150,000 clones, under 85% of them seen just once; the ten biggest clones take up about 1.6%. On this clone: Its cognate antigen is unknown.

The J gene is TRBJ1-4, the V gene TRBV9; D call uncertain. Sequencing used PBMCs. The source of this sequence is a man between 45 and 60 years old in good health and CMV-seronegative. The CDR3 DNA follows: TGTGCCAGCAGCGTAGACAGATCTAATGAAAAACTGTTTTTT. This gives the protein CASSVDRSNEKLFF.